These 28 T cell receptor beta chains originate from one sample sequenced in a study of CD8 T cells in ankylosing spondylitis. General observations from the study: It appeared that ankylosing spondylitis blood was characterized by a TCR beta motif of eight highly homologous variants.

TCRdb analysed the 5' RACE reads with MiXCR anew, one entry per CDR3 protein. Of just under 550,000 distinct CDR3 sequences listed, about 13% are singletons. No cognate antigen is known for these TCRs. The sample consisted of blood, either unsorted or a sorted T cell fraction (not recorded which). These receptors were collected from a male donor with ankylosing spondylitis.

In this sample, this clonotype turned up a few times. The rearrangement joins TRBV25-1 to TRBJ1-4, with D possibly being TRBD1 (6 bases). This CDR3 has 15 amino acids. The V gene's germline CDR1 is MGHDK and CDR2 SYGVNS. V lost 1 base and J lost 8, with 14 bases in between. CDR3 residues: CASSESGGGREKLFF. CDR3 coding DNA: TGTGCCAGCAGTGAATCCGGAGGGGGGAGGGAAAAACTGTTTTTT.

This chain joins TRBV7-8 and TRBJ2-5; 8 bases agree with TRBD2. This CDR3 is built from 16 residues. Unmatched junction bases numbered 7, after V lost 1 base and J lost 3 bases. Per germline, CDR1 SGHVS and CDR2 FQNEAQ. The CDR3, as DNA: TGTGCCAGCAGCTTAGTCCTTGCGGGAGGCAAAGAGACCCAGTACTTC. Its protein is CASSLVLAGGKETQYF.

This clonotype was detected only a few times. The J gene is TRBJ2-1, the V gene TRBV12-3 or TRBV12-4, with a weak D call TRBD2 (6 bases). Trimming took off 7 bases at V and 2 bases at J, with 15 bases between the two ends. This CDR3 spans 15 amino acids. The CDR3 is CASTRTSYAYNEQFF. CDR3 DNA sequence: TGTGCCAGCACTCGTACTAGCTACGCCTACAATGAGCAGTTCTTC.

The chain recombines TRBV7-9 with TRBJ2-5, with a weak D call TRBD2 (5 bases). Trimming stripped 1 base from V and 1 base from J, with 10 bases between. Germline V gene data show CDR1 as SEHNR and CDR2 as FQNEAQ (reference sequence). The CDR3 totals 15 residues. The CDR3 nucleotides are TGTGCCAGCAGCTTAGGGGGAGAGGTCCAAGAGACCCAGTACTTC. Its protein is CASSLGGEVQETQYF. The whole variable domain, filled in from reference TRBV7-9 and TRBJ2-5, reads DTGVSQNPRHKITKRGQNVTFRCDPISEHNRLYWYRQTLGQGPEFLTYFQNEAQLEKSRLLSDRFSAERPKGSFSTLEIQRTEQGDSAMYLCASSLGGEVQETQYFGPGTRLLVL.

The J gene is TRBJ2-2, the V gene TRBV20-1; perhaps TRBD2 as D (5 bases). The germline gives CDR1 DFQATT, CDR2 SNEGSKA (reference sequence). This CDR3 has 15 amino acids. Deletions cut 1 base from V and 0 bases from J, with 9 bases between. The CDR3 sequence is CSARVTRPNTGELFF. The CDR3 DNA sequence: TGCAGTGCTAGAGTTACTAGACCGAACACCGGGGAGCTGTTTTTT.

V usage is TRBV12-3 or TRBV12-4 and J usage is TRBJ2-1; a possible D gene is TRBD1 (6 bases). The V end lost 5 bases, the J end lost 4 bases, and 21 bases lay between the germline ends. The CDR3 contains 17 residues. The CDR3 region is CASSPDRPPLIYNEQFF. CDR3 DNA sequence: TGTGCCAGCAGTCCTGACAGGCCCCCGCTCATATACAATGAGCAGTTCTTC.

This clonotype was observed a few times. This chain links TRBV2 with TRBJ2-1; 7 bases fit TRBD2. With 4 bases clipped from V and 11 bases from J, the junction kept 5 bases outside the gene matches. The V gene's germline CDR1 is SNHLY and CDR2 FYNNEI. The CDR3 spans 12 residues. The CDR3 DNA is TGTGCCAGCAGTGGACTAGCCGGTAAGCAGTTCTTC. Protein sequence: CASSGLAGKQFF. The whole variable domain, remainder taken from reference TRBV2 and TRBJ2-1, is EPEVTQTPSHQVTQMGQEVILRCVPISNHLYFYWYRQILGQKVEFLVSFYNNEISEKSEIFDDQFSVERPDGSNFTLKIRSTKLEDSAMYFCASSGLAGKQFFGPGTRLTVL.

This sequence joins TRBV29-1 and TRBJ1-2; no clear D gene. CDR3 length equals 9 residues. Germline V gene lookup returns CDR1 SQVTM and CDR2 ANQGSEA. Trimming took 3 bases from V and 8 from J, leaving 4 bases between them. CDR3 protein: CSVETGYTF. The CDR3 nucleotides are TGCAGCGTTGAGACCGGCTACACCTTC.

This sequence joins TRBV3-1 and TRBJ2-2; a possible D gene is TRBD2 (5 bases). The V end was cut by 3 bases, the J end by 2 bases, with 13 bases between. Germline V lookup: CDR1 LGHDT, CDR2 YNNKEL (reference sequence). The CDR3 runs 16 residues. Here the CDR3 reads CASSHFSAANTGELFF. In DNA, the CDR3 is TGTGCCAGCAGCCATTTTAGCGCTGCCAACACCGGGGAGCTGTTTTTT.

The chain is built from TRBV7-2 and TRBJ2-1; D possibly corresponds to TRBD1 (5 bases). The CDR3 contains 15 residues. V lost 5 bases to trimming and J lost 0 bases, with 11 bases between them. The germline CDR1 and CDR2 sequences are SGHTA and FQGNSA. Here the CDR3 DNA reads TGTGCCAGCAGCCTGACAGTGAGCTCCTACAATGAGCAGTTCTTC. It yields the protein CASSLTVSSYNEQFF. Full variable domain (remainder filled in from reference TRBV7-2 and TRBJ2-1): GAGVSQSPSNKVTEKGKDVELRCDPISGHTALYWYRQSLGQGLEFLIYFQGNSAPDKSGLPSDRFSAERTGGSVSTLTIQRTQQEDSAVYLCASSLTVSSYNEQFFGPGTRLTVL.

This clonotype turned up a few times. The chain combines TRBV20-1 with TRBJ2-1; 7 nucleotides agree with TRBD2. This CDR3 has 13 amino acids. Germline V gene lookup returns CDR1 DFQATT and CDR2 SNEGSKA (reference sequence). The V and J ends lost 3 bases and 8 bases, in that order; junction bases with no gene match: 7. The CDR3 is CSASNPGGYEQFF. As DNA, the CDR3 is TGCAGTGCTAGTAACCCCGGGGGGTATGAGCAGTTCTTC.

This clonotype was observed at least ten times. This rearrangement joins TRBV11-2 to TRBJ2-1, with 13 bases lining up with TRBD2. Germline assignment: CDR1 SGHAT and CDR2 FQNNGV. The CDR3 has 20 residues. The V gene end was trimmed by 7 bases and the J gene end by 0 bases; junction bases not matched to a gene: 15. CDR3 sequence (DNA): TGTGCCAGCACCGGGGACACTAGCGGGAGGGCCAAGAGCTCCTACAATGAGCAGTTCTTC. Translating it yields CASTGDTSGRAKSSYNEQFF.

The chain carries TRBV20-1 and TRBJ1-1; possible D gene TRBD1, 6 bases. The CDR3 spans 13 residues. CDR1 is DFQATT, CDR2 SNEGSKA, per germline (reference sequence). Trimming took 6 bases from V and 11 from J, leaving 22 bases between them. CDR3 protein: CSARFRDTERAFF. In DNA form, the CDR3 reads TGCAGTGCACGATTCCGGGACACCGAGAGGGCTTTCTTT.

This clonotype was recorded a few times. This chain uses TRBV12-5 with TRBJ1-5; 8 nucleotides agree with TRBD1. The trim removed 5 bases at V and 7 bases at J, leaving 7 bases unmatched. From germline, CDR1 is LGHNT and CDR2 FRNRAP. The CDR3 is 14 amino acids. The CDR3 DNA reads as TGTGCTAGTGGTGCGGGGGCAGGGGGCCAGCCCCAGCATTTT. This encodes CASGAGAGGQPQHF.

There are many counts of this clonotype. The chain couples TRBV5-1 to TRBJ2-3; 7 bases are shared with TRBD2. The CDR3 sequence is 16 residues long. J lost 5 bases, V lost 0 bases, and 9 bases had no gene match. Germline assignment: CDR1 SGHRS and CDR2 YFSETQ. The chain's CDR3 is CASSLGAGEGQDTQYF. The CDR3 DNA reads TGCGCCAGCAGCTTGGGGGCGGGAGAGGGTCAAGATACGCAGTATTTT.

Details on this clonotype: One end of the junction varies from germline; a read error may be responsible. This chain connects TRBV7-9 to TRBJ2-3; TRBD2 matches at 8 bases. Germline V gene sequence: CDR1 SEHNR, CDR2 FQNEAQ (reference sequence). The CDR3 is made up of 13 amino acids. The CDR3 DNA is TGTGCCAGCAGCTGGAGCTCCCGGGAGGGCCAAAATTTT. Its translation: CASSWSSREGQNF.

The V gene is TRBV5-1, the J gene TRBJ2-1, with D unresolved. CDR1 is SGHRS and CDR2 is YFSETQ in the germline V gene. The CDR3 consists of 16 residues. The ends were cut back, 0 bases at V and 6 bases at J, with 16 bases in the middle. The CDR3 DNA reads TGCGCCAGCAGCTTGGCCTTTTCGGCAGAACTCAATGAGCAGTTCTTC. Amino acid sequence: CASSLAFSAELNEQFF.

This clonotype was seen at least ten times. This chain uses TRBV6-2 or TRBV6-3 with TRBJ1-2; D ambiguous. V was trimmed by 2 bases and J by 4 bases, leaving 11 bases between them. Germline V lookup: CDR1 MNHEY, CDR2 SVGEGT. This CDR3 comprises 14 residues. CDR3: CASSYKDYGYGYTF. DNA for the CDR3: TGTGCCAGCAGTTACAAGGACTACGGCTATGGCTACACCTTC.

This clonotype was seen more than once but under ten times. The chain couples TRBV12-3 or TRBV12-4 to TRBJ2-3; 7 bases are a match to TRBD2. The CDR3 covers 19 residues. Trimming removed 3 bases from V and 0 bases from J; junction bases left unmatched: 15. In DNA, the CDR3 is TGTGCCAGCAGTTTTCGACTAGCCCCCAGTCGGTCTAGCACAGATACGCAGTATTTT. This codes for CASSFRLAPSRSSTDTQYF.

The chain joins TRBV29-1 to TRBJ2-7; TRBD2 matches 8 bases. Germline CDR1 and CDR2: SQVTM and ANQGSEA. The CDR3 contains 14 residues. V dropped 5 bases and J dropped 2; count of bases not matched to a gene: 8. Here the CDR3 DNA reads TGCAGCGTTATGCTAGCGGGTAAAACCTACGAGCAGTACGTC. Translation: CSVMLAGKTYEQYV.

This clonotype was detected ten times or more. This chain uses TRBV7-9 with TRBJ2-1; 10 bases are a match to TRBD2. Germline V gives CDR1 SEHNR, CDR2 FQNEAQ (reference sequence). The CDR3 covers 16 residues. Trimming took 8 bases from V and 4 from J; bases not matched to a gene: 11. CDR3 residues: CASARTSGMVYNEQFF. In nucleotides, the CDR3 is TGTGCCAGCGCACGGACTAGCGGTATGGTTTACAATGAGCAGTTCTTC.

This chain links TRBV5-1 with TRBJ1-1; unclear D gene. V was cut by 0 bases and J by 0 bases, with 12 bases left in between. Germline CDR1 reads SGHRS; CDR2 reads YFSETQ. This CDR3 has 16 amino acids. The CDR3 loop is CASSLARQDLNTEAFF. CDR3 nucleotides: TGCGCCAGCAGCTTGGCCCGGCAGGACTTGAACACTGAAGCTTTCTTT.

In its sample, this clonotype was seen a few times. The CDR3 loop reads CASSQMGTKTNEQFF. DNA for the CDR3: TGTGCCAGCAGCCAAATGGGGACGAAAACCAATGAGCAGTTCTTC. The chain recombines TRBV3-1 with TRBJ2-1; D may correspond to TRBD1 or TRBD2 (5 bases each). V lost 2 bases and J lost 6, with 14 bases in between. Germline loops: CDR1 LGHDT, CDR2 YNNKEL (reference sequence). The CDR3 contains 15 residues.

This clonotype was found many times. The chain carries TRBV20-1 and TRBJ2-2, with D possibly TRBD1 on 6 matching bases. V lost 5 bases, J lost 0 bases, and 10 bases lay in between. This CDR3 has 14 amino acids. Germline CDR1 DFQATT, CDR2 SNEGSKA (reference sequence). The CDR3 loop reads CSAYRVPNTGELFF. CDR3 in DNA: TGCAGTGCTTACAGGGTTCCGAACACCGGGGAGCTGTTTTTT.

This sequence joins TRBV12-3 or TRBV12-4 and TRBJ1-2; a possible D gene is TRBD1 (6 bases). The CDR3 consists of 14 residues. V lost 6 bases and J lost 0, with 11 bases in between. CDR3 nucleotide sequence: TGTGCCAGCAGCGGACAGAGTACTAACTATGGCTACACCTTC. It codes for CASSGQSTNYGYTF.

This clonotype appeared many times. The junction departs from germline at one end; a sequencing error may be responsible. CDR3 region: CASSASGSSYNEQFF. CDR3 DNA sequence: TGCGCCAGCAGCGCAAGCGGGAGCTCCTACAATGAGCAGTTCTTC. The chain combines TRBV9 with TRBJ2-1; 8 bases align to TRBD2. The CDR3 sequence is 15 residues long. CDR1 is SGDLS and CDR2 is YYNGEE in the germline V gene.

This chain uses TRBV19 with TRBJ2-2, with D unresolved. V lost 6 bases and J 5 bases, leaving 13 bases between the germline ends. The germline V gene has CDR1 LNHDA and CDR2 SQIVND (reference sequence). The CDR3 consists of 14 residues. CDR3 sequence reads: CASRFLERTGELFF. The CDR3 DNA reads as TGTGCCAGTAGGTTCCTAGAACGGACCGGGGAGCTGTTTTTT. Supplemented by reference TRBV19 and TRBJ2-2, the full variable domain reads DGGITQSPKYLFRKEGQNVTLSCEQNLNHDAMYWYRQDPGQGLRLIYYSQIVNDFQKGDIAEGYSVSREKKESFPLTVTSAQKNPTAFYLCASRFLERTGELFFGEGSRLTVL.

A few counts support this clonotype. The chain combines TRBV5-1 with TRBJ2-5; the match to TRBD1 covers 10 bases. The CDR3 sequence is 15 residues long. Germline CDR1 is SGHRS and CDR2 is YFSETQ. V gave up 0 bases and J gave up 2 bases; unmatched junction bases: 1. CDR3 sequence (DNA): TGCGCCAGCAGCTTGGTGGGACAGGGGCAAGAGACCCAGTACTTC. It specifies CASSLVGQGQETQYF.